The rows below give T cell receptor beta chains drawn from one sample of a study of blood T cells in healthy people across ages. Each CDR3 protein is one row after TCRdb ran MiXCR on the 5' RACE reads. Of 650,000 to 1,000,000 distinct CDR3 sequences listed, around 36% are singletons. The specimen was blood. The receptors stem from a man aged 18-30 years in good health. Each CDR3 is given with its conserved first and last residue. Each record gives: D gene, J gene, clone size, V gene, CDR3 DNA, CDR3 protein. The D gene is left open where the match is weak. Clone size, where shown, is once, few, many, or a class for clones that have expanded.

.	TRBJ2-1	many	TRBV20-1	TGCAGTGTCTTGGGCGTAGGGGGACAAGCCTACAATGAGCAGTTCTTC	CSVLGVGGQAYNEQFF
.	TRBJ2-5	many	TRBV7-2	TGTGCCAGCAGCCCCCAGGACCAGACCCAGTACTTC	CASSPQDQTQYF
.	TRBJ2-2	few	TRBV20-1	TGCAGTGCTGGGACGGCCAACACCGGGGAGCTGTTTTTT	CSAGTANTGELFF
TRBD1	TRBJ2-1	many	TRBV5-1	TGCGCCAGCAGCTGGGACAGGCCGTACAATGAGCAGTTCTTC	CASSWDRPYNEQFF
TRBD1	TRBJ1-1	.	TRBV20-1	TGCAGGCTCCAGAAAGGGGGCCAGAACACTGAAGCTTTCTTT	CRLQKGGQNTEAFF
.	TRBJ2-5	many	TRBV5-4	TGTGCCAGCAGCCCTATGGGGAGAGAAACCCAAGAGACCCAGTACTTC	CASSPMGRETQETQYF
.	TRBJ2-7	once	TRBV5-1	TGCGCCAGCAGCTTTTCGGTGACGCTTTCTTACAATGAGCAGTACTTC	CASSFSVTLSYNEQYF
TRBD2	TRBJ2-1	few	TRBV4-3	TGCGCCAGCAGCCAAGATTTGGTAGCGGGGGCTGAGCAGTTCTTC	CASSQDLVAGAEQFF
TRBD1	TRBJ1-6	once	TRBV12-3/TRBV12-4	TGTGCCAGCGGTGCAGGGGGGAATTCACCCCTCCACTTT	CASGAGGNSPLHF
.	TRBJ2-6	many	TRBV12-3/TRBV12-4	TGTGCCAGCAGCGCCGTAGGGCAGCTCTCTGGGGCCAACGTCCTGACTTTC	CASSAVGQLSGANVLTF
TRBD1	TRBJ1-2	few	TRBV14	TGTGCCAGCAGCCCGAATCCAGACAGGGAGGGTAACTATGGCTACACCTTC	CASSPNPDREGNYGYTF
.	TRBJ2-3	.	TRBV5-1	TGCGCCAGCAGCTTTCGGGTTAGAAGCACAGATACGCAGTATTTT	CASSFRVRSTDTQYF
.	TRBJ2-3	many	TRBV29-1	TGCAGCGTCGCTACGAGGATGCGGACAGATACGCAGTATTTT	CSVATRMRTDTQYF
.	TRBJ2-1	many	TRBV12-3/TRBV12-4	TGTGCCAGCAGTTTAGTCGGACAGCCCAATGAGCAGTTCTTC	CASSLVGQPNEQFF
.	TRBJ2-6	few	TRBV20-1	TGCAGTGCTAGCGGGCGCTCTGGGGCCAACGTCCTGACTTTC	CSASGRSGANVLTF
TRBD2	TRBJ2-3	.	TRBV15	TGTGCCACCAGCTTCGGGACTAGCGGGAGGACAGATACGCAGTATTTT	CATSFGTSGRTDTQYF
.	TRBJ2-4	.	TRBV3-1	TGTGCCAGCAGCCAAGTAGGGGCCAAAAACATTCAGTACTTC	CASSQVGAKNIQYF
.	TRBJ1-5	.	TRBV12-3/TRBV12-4	TGTGCCAGCAGTACGGGGGGCGGGGGAGGCAATCAGCCCCAGCATTTT	CASSTGGGGGNQPQHF
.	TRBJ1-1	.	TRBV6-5	TGTGCCAGCAGTTACTCGAGGGGGGCTCACACTGAAGCTTTCTTT	CASSYSRGAHTEAFF
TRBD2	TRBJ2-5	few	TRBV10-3	TGTGCCATCAGTGATAGAAGCGGGGAAGAGACCCAGTACTTC	CAISDRSGEETQYF
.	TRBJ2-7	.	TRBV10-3	TGTGCCATCAGTGAGGCGGGGCAGGGCTACGAGCAGTACTTC	CAISEAGQGYEQYF
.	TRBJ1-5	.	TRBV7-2	TGTGCCAGCAGCTTAAATCGGGGGTTAGGCAGCCCCCAGCATTTT	CASSLNRGLGSPQHF
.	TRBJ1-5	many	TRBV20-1	TGCAGTGCCCGCGGGACGCGAAATCAGCCCCAGCATTTT	CSARGTRNQPQHF
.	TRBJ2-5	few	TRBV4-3	TGCGCCAGCAGTGCGGGACCCCCAAGGGGAGAGACCCAGTACTTC	CASSAGPPRGETQYF
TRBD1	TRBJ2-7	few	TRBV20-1	TGCAGTGCTAGAGCAGAACAGGGGGCGGACGAGCAGTACTTC	CSARAEQGADEQYF
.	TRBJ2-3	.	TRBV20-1	TGCAGTGCCGCAGAGACCCTTCCATCCCCAGATACGCAGTATTTT	CSAAETLPSPDTQYF
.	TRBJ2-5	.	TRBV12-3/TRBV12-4	TGTGCCAGCAGCTCTGACAGGAGGTTGGAGACCCAGTACTTC	CASSSDRRLETQYF
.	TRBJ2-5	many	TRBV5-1	TGCGCCAGCAGCTTGGCCGCGGTAGCAGGAGGCGAAGAGACCCAGTACTTC	CASSLAAVAGGEETQYF
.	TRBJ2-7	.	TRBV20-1	TGCAGTGCTATACTCCGGGACTCCGCCACGTACGAGCAGTACTTC	CSAILRDSATYEQYF
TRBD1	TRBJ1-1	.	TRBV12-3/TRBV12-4	TGTGCCAGCAGATCGGCAGGGGGGAACACTGAAGCTTTCTTT	CASRSAGGNTEAFF
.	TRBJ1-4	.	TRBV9	TGTGCCAGCAGCGTAGACGGTCGAGAGAATGAAAAACTGTTTTTT	CASSVDGRENEKLFF
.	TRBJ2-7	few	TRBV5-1	TGCGCCAGCAGCTTACTCCCCAGCTCCTACGAGCAGTACTTC	CASSLLPSSYEQYF
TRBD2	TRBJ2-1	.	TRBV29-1	TGCAGCGTTGAACAGAGACTAGCATACAATGAGCAGTTCTTC	CSVEQRLAYNEQFF
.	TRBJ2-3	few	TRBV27	TGTGCCAGCAGTTTATCATCGGGGGACAGCCTAACTCGCACGCAGTATTTT	CASSLSSGDSLTRTQYF
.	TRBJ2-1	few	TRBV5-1	TGCGCCAGCAGCTTGGAGGTAGGGGACAATGAGCAGTTCTTC	CASSLEVGDNEQFF
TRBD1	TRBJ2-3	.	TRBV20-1	TGCAGTGCTAACAGGGGGCCCCGCACAGATACGCAGTATTTT	CSANRGPRTDTQYF
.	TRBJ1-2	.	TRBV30	TGTGCCTGGAGTCATACCGGCGGCCTTAGGGGCTACACCTTC	CAWSHTGGLRGYTF
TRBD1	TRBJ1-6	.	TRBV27	TGTGCCAGCAGTTACCGGGGACAGGGGGCCAAAGATTCACCCCTCCACTTT	CASSYRGQGAKDSPLHF
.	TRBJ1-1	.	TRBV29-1	TGCAGCGCGGGGGTAACGGGGCGGACGAACACTGAAGCTTTCTTT	CSAGVTGRTNTEAFF
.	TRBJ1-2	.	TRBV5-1	TGCGCCAGCAGCCGGTCTGGGGGGCGAGATGGCTACACCTTC	CASSRSGGRDGYTF
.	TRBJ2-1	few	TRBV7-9	TGTGCCAGCAGCCCTCCCCAGGGATCTCTTTATGAGCAGTTCTTC	CASSPPQGSLYEQFF
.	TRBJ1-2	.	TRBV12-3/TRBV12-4	TGTGCCAGCGGGGGGAGTTATGGTGGCTACACCTTC	CASGGSYGGYTF
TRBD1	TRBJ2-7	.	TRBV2	TGTGCCAGCAGTGAAGCGCATGTGACAGGGTTGTACGAGCAGTACTTC	CASSEAHVTGLYEQYF
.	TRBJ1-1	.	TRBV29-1	TGCAGCGCCCGTGTGGGGGTCGTGAACACTGAAGCTTTCTTT	CSARVGVVNTEAFF
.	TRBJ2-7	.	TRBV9	TGTGCCAGCGAGGGGGGCCCCTCCTACAATGAGCAGTACTTC	CASEGGPSYNEQYF
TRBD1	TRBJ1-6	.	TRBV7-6	TGTGCCAGCAGCTCACGACTCACCGGGACAGGGGGCGACCACCGACTTAATTCACCCCTCCACTTT	CASSSRLTGTGGDHRLNSPLHF
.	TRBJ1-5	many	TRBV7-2	TGTGCCAGCAGCTTCAGGGGTGGCAATCAGCCCCAGCATTTT	CASSFRGGNQPQHF
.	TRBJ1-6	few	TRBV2	TGTGCCAGCAGGCTTGGGCCAGGGGCCCCTTCACCCCTCCACTTT	CASRLGPGAPSPLHF
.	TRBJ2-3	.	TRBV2	TGTGCCAGCAGGGGGGCGCCAGATACGCAGTATTTT	CASRGAPDTQYF
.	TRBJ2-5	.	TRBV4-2	TGTGCCAGCAGCCCGGGGGAAGACAGGCAAGAGACCCAGTACTTC	CASSPGEDRQETQYF
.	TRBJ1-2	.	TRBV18	TGTGCCAGCTCACCACGTTCACAGATCTATGGCTACACCTTC	CASSPRSQIYGYTF
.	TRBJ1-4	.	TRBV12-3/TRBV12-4	TGTGCCAGCAGCTATTTGGGCTTTTCGACCCCCAAACTCCCGCGGCTGTTTTTT	CASSYLGFSTPKLPRLFF
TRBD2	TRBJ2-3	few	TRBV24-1	TGTGCCACCAGTGATGCTAGCGGGGGGGCCTTAGATACGCAGTATTTT	CATSDASGGALDTQYF
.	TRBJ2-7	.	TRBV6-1	TGTGCCAGCAGTGAACGGGGCCCCGGTCGCGAGCAGTACTTC	CASSERGPGREQYF
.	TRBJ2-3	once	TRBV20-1	TGCAGTGCGTGGGTCGGAGCTATCACAGATACGCAGTATTTT	CSAWVGAITDTQYF
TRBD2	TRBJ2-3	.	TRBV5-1	TGCGCCAGCAGCTCCGTAGCGGGATCAGATACGCAGTATTTT	CASSSVAGSDTQYF
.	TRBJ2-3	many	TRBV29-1	TGCAGCGTTGAAGATGATAGGAGGACAGATACGCAGTATTTT	CSVEDDRRTDTQYF